This T cell receptor (beta chain) was documented in a study of siplizumab effects on memory and regulatory T cells. The table came from immunoSEQ multiplex PCR; TCRdb's copy has only in-frame clones and leaves some out. Among about 120,000 clones listed, about 94% were seen once. Germline CDR1 is SGHNT and CDR2 is YENEEA. The germline V and J ends were trimmed by 5 bases and 7 bases, with 9 bases remaining between them. The CDR3 is 12 amino acids. The source of this sequence is a human donor in good health. Sequenced material: non-Treg CD4+ T cells sorted from blood. The V and J genes are TRBV11-3 and TRBJ2-1; D may be TRBD1 (5 bases). Written as DNA, the CDR3 is TGTGCCAGCAGCGATAGGGGTAATGAGCAGTTCTTC. Its translation: CASSDRGNEQFF. Supplemented by reference TRBV11-3 and TRBJ2-1, the full variable domain reads EAGVVQSPRYKIIEKKQPVAFWCNPISGHNTLYWYLQNLGQGPELLIRYENEEAVDDSQLPKDRFSAERLKGVDSTLKIQPAELGDSAVYLCASSDRGNEQFFGPGTRLTVL.